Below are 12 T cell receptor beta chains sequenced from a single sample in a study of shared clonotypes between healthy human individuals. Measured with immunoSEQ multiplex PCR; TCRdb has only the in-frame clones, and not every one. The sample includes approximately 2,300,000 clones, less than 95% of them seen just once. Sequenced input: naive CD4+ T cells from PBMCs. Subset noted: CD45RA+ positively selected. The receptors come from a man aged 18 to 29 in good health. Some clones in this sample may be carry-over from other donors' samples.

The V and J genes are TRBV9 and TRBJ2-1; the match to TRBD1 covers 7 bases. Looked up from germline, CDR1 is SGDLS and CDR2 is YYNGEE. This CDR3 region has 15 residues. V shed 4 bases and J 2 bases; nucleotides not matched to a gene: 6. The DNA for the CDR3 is TGTGCCAGCAGCTCTGGGACAGCCACCTACAATGAGCAGTTCTTC. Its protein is CASSSGTATYNEQFF. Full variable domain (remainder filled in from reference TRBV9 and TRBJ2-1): DSGVTQTPKHLITATGQRVTLRCSPRSGDLSVYWYQQSLDQGLQFLIQYYNGEERAKGNILERFSAQQFPDLHSELNLSSLELGDSALYFCASSSGTATYNEQFFGPGTRLTVL.

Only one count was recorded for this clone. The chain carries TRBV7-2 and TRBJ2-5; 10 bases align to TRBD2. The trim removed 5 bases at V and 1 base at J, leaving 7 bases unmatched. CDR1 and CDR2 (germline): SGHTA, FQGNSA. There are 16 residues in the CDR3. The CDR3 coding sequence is TGTGCCAGCAGCCGATTTTCTAGCGGGAGCCAAGAGACCCAGTACTTC. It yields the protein CASSRFSSGSQETQYF.

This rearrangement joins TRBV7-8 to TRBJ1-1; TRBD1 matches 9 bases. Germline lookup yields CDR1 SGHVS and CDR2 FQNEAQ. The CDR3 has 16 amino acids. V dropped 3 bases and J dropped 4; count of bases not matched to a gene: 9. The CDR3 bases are TGTGCCAGCAGCTTGGGGAGGACAGGGGAGACCACTGAAGCTTTCTTT. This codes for CASSLGRTGETTEAFF.

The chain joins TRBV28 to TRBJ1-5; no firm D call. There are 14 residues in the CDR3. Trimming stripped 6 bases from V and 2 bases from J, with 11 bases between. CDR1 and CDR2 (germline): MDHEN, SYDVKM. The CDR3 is CASSRSGGNQPQHF. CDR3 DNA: TGTGCCAGCAGCAGGTCCGGAGGCAATCAGCCCCAGCATTTT.

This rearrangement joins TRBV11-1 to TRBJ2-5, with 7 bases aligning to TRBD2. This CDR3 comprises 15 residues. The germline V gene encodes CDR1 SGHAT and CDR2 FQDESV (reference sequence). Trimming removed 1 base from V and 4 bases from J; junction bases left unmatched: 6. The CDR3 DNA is TGTGCCAGCAGCTTAGGGGAGGGGATGGTAGAGACCCAGTACTTC. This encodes CASSLGEGMVETQYF. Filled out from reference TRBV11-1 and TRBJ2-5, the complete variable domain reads EAEVAQSPRYKITEKSQAVAFWCDPISGHATLYWYRQILGQGPELLVQFQDESVVDDSQLPKDRFSAERLKGVDSTLKIQPAELGDSAMYLCASSLGEGMVETQYFGPGTRLLVL.

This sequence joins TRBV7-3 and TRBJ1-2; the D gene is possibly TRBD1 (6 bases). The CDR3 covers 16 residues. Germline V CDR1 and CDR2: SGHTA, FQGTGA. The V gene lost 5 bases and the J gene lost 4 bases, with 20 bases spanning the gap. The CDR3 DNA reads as TGTGCCAGCAGCCGAGAGGGGGGCAGGCCCTCCTATGGCTACACCTTC. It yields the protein CASSREGGRPSYGYTF.

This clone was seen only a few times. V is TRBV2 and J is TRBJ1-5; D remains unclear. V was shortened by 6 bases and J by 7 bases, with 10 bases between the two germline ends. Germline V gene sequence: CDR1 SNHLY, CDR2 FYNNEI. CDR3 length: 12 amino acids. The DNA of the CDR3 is TGTGCCAGCAGCGTTGCTTGGCAGCCCCAGCATTTT. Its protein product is CASSVAWQPQHF.

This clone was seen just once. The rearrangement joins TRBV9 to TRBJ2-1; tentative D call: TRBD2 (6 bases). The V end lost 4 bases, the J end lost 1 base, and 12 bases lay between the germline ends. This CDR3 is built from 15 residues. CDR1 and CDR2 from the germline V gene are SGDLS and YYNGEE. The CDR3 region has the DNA TGTGCCAGCAGCCTGGGACTGAATTCCTACAATGAGCAGTTCTTC. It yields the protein CASSLGLNSYNEQFF. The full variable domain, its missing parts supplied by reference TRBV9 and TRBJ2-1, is DSGVTQTPKHLITATGQRVTLRCSPRSGDLSVYWYQQSLDQGLQFLIQYYNGEERAKGNILERFSAQQFPDLHSELNLSSLELGDSALYFCASSLGLNSYNEQFFGPGTRLTVL.

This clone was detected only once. The CDR3 sequence is CASSLPGHSNQPQHF. In nucleotides, the CDR3 is TGTGCCAGCAGCTTACCGGGGCACAGCAATCAGCCCCAGCATTTT. This chain links TRBV7-8 with TRBJ1-5; a possible D gene is TRBD1 (5 bases). CDR3 length: 15 amino acids. V lost 2 bases, J lost 1 base, and 9 bases lay in between. CDR1 SGHVS and CDR2 FQNEAQ come from the germline V gene.

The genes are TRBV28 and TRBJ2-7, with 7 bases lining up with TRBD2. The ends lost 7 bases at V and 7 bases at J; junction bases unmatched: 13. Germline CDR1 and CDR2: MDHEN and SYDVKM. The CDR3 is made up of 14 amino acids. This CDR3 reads CASMGGSGEWEQYF. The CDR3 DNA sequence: TGTGCCAGCATGGGCGGGAGTGGGGAGTGGGAGCAGTACTTC. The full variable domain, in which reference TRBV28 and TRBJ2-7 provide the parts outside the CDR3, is DVKVTQSSRYLVKRTGEKVFLECVQDMDHENMFWYRQDPGLGLRLIYFSYDVKMKEKGDIPEGYSVSREKKERFSLILESASTNQTSMYLCASMGGSGEWEQYFGPGTRLTVT.

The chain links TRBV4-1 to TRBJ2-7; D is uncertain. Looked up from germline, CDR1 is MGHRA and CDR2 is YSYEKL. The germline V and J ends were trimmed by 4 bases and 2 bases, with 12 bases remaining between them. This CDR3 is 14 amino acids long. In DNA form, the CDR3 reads TGCGCCAGCAGCCGACCTGGGCTTGCCTACGAGCAGTACTTC. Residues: CASSRPGLAYEQYF.

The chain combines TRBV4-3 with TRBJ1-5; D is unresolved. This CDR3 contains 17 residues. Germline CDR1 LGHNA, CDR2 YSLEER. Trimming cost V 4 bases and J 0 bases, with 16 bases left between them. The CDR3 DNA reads TGCGCCAGCAGCCCGGGCCCCCCGTCGGGTAGCAATCAGCCCCAGCATTTT. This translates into CASSPGPPSGSNQPQHF.